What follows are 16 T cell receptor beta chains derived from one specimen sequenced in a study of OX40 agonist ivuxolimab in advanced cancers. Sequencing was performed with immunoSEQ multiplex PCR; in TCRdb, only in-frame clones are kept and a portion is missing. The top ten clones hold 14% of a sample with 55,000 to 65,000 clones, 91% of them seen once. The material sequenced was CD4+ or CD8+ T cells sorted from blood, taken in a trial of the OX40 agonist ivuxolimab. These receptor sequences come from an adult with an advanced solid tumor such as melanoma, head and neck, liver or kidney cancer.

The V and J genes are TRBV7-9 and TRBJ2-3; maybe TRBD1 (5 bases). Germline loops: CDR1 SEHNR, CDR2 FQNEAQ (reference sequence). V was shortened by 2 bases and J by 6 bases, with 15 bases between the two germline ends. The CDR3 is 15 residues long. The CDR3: CASSLNTAKGDTQYF. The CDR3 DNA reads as TGTGCCAGCAGCTTAAATACTGCTAAGGGGGATACGCAGTATTTT. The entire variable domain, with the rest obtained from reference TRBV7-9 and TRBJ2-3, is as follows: DTGVSQNPRHKITKRGQNVTFRCDPISEHNRLYWYRQTLGQGPEFLTYFQNEAQLEKSRLLSDRFSAERPKGSFSTLEIQRTEQGDSAMYLCASSLNTAKGDTQYFGPGTRLTVL.

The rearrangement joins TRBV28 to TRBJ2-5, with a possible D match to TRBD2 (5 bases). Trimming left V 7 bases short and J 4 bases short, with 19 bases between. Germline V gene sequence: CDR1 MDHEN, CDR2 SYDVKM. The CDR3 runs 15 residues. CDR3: CASNWVGLGGETQYF. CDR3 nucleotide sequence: TGTGCCAGCAATTGGGTCGGGCTAGGAGGAGAGACCCAGTACTTC.

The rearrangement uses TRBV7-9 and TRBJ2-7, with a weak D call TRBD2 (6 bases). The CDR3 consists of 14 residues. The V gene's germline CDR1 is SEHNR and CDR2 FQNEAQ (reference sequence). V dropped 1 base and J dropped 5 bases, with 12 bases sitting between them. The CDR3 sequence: CASSLGAGFDEQYF. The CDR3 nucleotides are TGTGCCAGCAGCTTAGGTGCGGGGTTCGACGAGCAGTACTTC.

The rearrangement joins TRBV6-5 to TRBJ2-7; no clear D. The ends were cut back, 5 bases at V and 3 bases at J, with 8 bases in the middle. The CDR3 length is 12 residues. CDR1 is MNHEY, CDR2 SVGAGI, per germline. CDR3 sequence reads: CASSASHYEQYF. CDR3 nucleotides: TGTGCCAGCAGTGCCTCCCACTACGAGCAGTACTTC.

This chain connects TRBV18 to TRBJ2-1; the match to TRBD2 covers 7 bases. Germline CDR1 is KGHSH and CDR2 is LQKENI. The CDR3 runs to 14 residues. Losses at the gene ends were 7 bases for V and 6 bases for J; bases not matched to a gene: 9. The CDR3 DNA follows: TGTGCCAGCTTGGTGGTAGCGGGCCGCAATGAGCAGTTCTTC. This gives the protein CASLVVAGRNEQFF.

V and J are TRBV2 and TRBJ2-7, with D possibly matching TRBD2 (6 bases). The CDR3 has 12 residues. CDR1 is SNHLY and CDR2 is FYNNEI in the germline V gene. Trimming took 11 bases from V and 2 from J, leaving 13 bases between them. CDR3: CACRLGTYEQYF. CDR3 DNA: TGTGCCTGTCGACTAGGCACCTACGAGCAGTACTTC.

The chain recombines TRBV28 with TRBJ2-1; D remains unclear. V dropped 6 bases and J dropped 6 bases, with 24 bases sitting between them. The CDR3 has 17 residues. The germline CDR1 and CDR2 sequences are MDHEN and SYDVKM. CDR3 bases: TGTGCCAGCAGCGATATCGGTGGGTCGCGCACTCTCAATGAGCAGTTCTTC. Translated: CASSDIGGSRTLNEQFF.

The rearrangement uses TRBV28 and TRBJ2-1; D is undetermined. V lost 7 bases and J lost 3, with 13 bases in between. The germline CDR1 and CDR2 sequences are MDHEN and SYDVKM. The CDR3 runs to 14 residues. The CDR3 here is CASTKSRFYNEQFF. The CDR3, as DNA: TGTGCCAGCACCAAGAGCAGATTCTACAATGAGCAGTTCTTC.

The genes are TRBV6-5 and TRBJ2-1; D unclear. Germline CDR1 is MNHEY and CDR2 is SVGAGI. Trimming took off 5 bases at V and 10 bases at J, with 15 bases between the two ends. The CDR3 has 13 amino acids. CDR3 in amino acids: CASSPRSTREQFF. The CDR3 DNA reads TGTGCCAGCAGTCCCCGGAGTACGCGAGAGCAGTTCTTC.

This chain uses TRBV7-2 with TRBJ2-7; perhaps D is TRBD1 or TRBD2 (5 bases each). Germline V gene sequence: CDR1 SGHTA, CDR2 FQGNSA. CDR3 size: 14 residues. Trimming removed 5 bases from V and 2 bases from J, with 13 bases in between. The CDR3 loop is CASSTTRGAYEQYF. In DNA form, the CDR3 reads TGTGCCAGCAGCACCACGAGGGGCGCCTACGAGCAGTACTTC.

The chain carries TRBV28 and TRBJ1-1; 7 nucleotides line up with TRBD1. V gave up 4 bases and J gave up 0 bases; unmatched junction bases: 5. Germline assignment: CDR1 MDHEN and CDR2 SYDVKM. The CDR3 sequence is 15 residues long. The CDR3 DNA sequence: TGTGCCAGCAGTTCTGCGACAGGGTTGAACACTGAAGCTTTCTTT. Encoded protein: CASSSATGLNTEAFF.

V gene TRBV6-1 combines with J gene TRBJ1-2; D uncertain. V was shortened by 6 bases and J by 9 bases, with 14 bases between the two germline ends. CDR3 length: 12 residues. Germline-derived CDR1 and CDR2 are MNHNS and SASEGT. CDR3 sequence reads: CASRRDPVSYTF. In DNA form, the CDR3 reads TGTGCCAGCAGGAGGGATCCGGTGAGCTACACCTTC.

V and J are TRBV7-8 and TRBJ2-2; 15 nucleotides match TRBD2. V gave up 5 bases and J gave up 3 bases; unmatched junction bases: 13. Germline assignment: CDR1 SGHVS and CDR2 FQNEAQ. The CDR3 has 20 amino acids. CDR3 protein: CASSPHGTSGRRRDTGELFF. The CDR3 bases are TGTGCCAGCAGCCCCCACGGGACTAGCGGGAGGAGGAGGGACACCGGGGAGCTGTTTTTT.

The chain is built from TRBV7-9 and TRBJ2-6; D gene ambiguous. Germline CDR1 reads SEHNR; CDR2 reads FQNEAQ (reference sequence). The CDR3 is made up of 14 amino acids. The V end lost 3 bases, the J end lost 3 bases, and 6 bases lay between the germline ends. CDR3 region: CASSFEGGANVLTF. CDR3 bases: TGTGCCAGCAGCTTCGAAGGTGGGGCCAACGTCCTGACTTTC.

The CDR3 loop is CASSLDINTIYF. The CDR3 DNA reads TGTGCCAGCAGCCTGGATATAAACACCATATATTTT. This chain connects TRBV7-2 to TRBJ1-3; D gene uncertain. The CDR3 totals 12 residues. V shed 5 bases and J shed 6 bases, with 8 bases lying between them. CDR1 and CDR2 (germline): SGHTA, FQGNSA.

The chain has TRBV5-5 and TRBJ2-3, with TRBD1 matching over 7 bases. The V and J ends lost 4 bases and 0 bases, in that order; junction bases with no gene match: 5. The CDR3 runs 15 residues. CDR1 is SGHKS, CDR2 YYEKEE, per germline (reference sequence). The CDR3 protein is CASSRGTESTDTQYF. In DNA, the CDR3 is TGTGCCAGCAGCAGGGGGACAGAGAGCACAGATACGCAGTATTTT.